This T cell receptor (beta chain) was sequenced during a study of type 1 and type 2 diabetes patients. Study overall: Across the study, about 19,000,000 paired-end reads were produced. Study-wide points: Some T1D-only expanded clones might appear in more T2D or control samples.

The PCR template was genomic DNA. The TCR beta CDR3 region was amplified using 30 forward and 13 reverse primers. TCRdb used MiXCR to reprocess the multiplex PCR reads, holding one entry per CDR3 protein. This table holds 250,000 or so distinct CDR3 sequences, more than 45% found once. Germline-derived CDR1 and CDR2 are LGHNA and YSLEER. The CDR3 covers 15 residues. V was pared by 0 bases and J by 6 bases, with 12 bases between. No donor had another autoimmune disease or recent infection within four weeks. To note about this clonotype: The antigen is undetermined.

The receptor comes from a man younger than 30 with type 2 diabetes. Sequencing was carried out using peripheral blood mononuclear cells (PBMCs). The chain uses TRBV4-3 and TRBJ2-1, with D unresolved. CDR3 nucleotide sequence: TGCGCCAGCAGCCAAGATAGGGCATCTCTCAATGAGCAGTTCTTC. This gives the protein CASSQDRASLNEQFF.